The 16 T cell receptor beta chains below come from one sample, sequenced in a study of memory CD4+ T cells and cytomegalovirus serostatus. Single viable CD3+CD4+CD8-CD45RO+ cells were sorted as the memory CD4+ T cells. Produced via immunoSEQ multiplex PCR; TCRdb's table is partial and in-frame only. Among 50,000 or so clones listed, around 80% were seen once. Sample: memory CD4+ T cells from blood. Receptors were obtained from an adult in good health and CMV-seronegative.

This chain connects TRBV20-1 to TRBJ1-2; D is uncertain. The V gene lost 5 bases and the J gene lost 5 bases, with 9 bases spanning the gap. CDR1 is DFQATT and CDR2 is SNEGSKA in the germline V gene (reference sequence). The CDR3 spans 11 residues. CDR3 DNA sequence: TGCAGTGCTGTCGACCAGTATGGCTACACCTTC. This sequence encodes CSAVDQYGYTF.

J is TRBJ2-3 and V is TRBV21-1. TRBV21-1 is marked as a pseudogene. The CDR3 is made up of 16 amino acids. The CDR3 sequence: CASSFEGNSVADTQYF. CDR3 nucleotide sequence: TGTGCCAGCAGCTTTGAGGGGAATTCGGTCGCAGATACGCAGTATTTT.

The J gene is TRBJ1-5, the V gene TRBV28; D is perhaps TRBD1 (5 bases). Trimming took 3 bases from V and 12 from J, leaving 18 bases between them. The CDR3 has 14 amino acids. CDR1 is MDHEN, CDR2 SYDVKM, per germline. CDR3 bases: TGTGCCAGCAGTTTTCAGGGAAGTCCCCACCTCCAGCATTTT. Amino acid sequence: CASSFQGSPHLQHF. The full variable domain, in which reference TRBV28 and TRBJ1-5 provide the parts outside the CDR3, is DVKVTQSSRYLVKRTGEKVFLECVQDMDHENMFWYRQDPGLGLRLIYFSYDVKMKEKGDIPEGYSVSREKKERFSLILESASTNQTSMYLCASSFQGSPHLQHFGDGTRLSIL.

There are a few counts of this clone. J is TRBJ2-5 and V is TRBV28; 10 positions match TRBD1. The CDR3 length is 15 residues. With 3 bases clipped from V and 3 bases from J, the junction kept 4 bases outside the gene matches. CDR1 is MDHEN and CDR2 is SYDVKM in the germline V gene. The CDR3: CASSLGTGVKETQYF. The CDR3 nucleotides are TGTGCCAGCAGTTTGGGGACAGGGGTAAAAGAGACCCAGTACTTC.

The chain links TRBV29-1 to TRBJ2-3, with 16 positions matching TRBD2. Germline-derived CDR1 and CDR2 are SQVTM and ANQGSEA. The CDR3 consists of 18 residues. J lost 1 base, V lost 6 bases, and 10 bases had no gene match. The CDR3 region has the DNA TGCAGCGTCGCCACCGGGACTAGCGGGAGGGAGGGCACAGATACGCAGTATTTT. It is translated as CSVATGTSGREGTDTQYF.

This clone was seen a few times. The chain combines TRBV5-8 with TRBJ1-6; D possibly corresponds to TRBD1 (6 bases). The V end lost 3 bases, the J end lost 14 bases, and 9 bases lay between the germline ends. The CDR3 extends over 11 amino acids. Germline V gene lookup returns CDR1 SGHTS and CDR2 YDEGEE. CDR3 residues: CASSSGGSLHF. CDR3 nucleotides: TGTGCCAGCAGCTCTGGGGGCTCCCTCCACTTT.

The chain carries TRBV18 and TRBJ2-5; D call uncertain. Trimming took off 6 bases at V and 2 bases at J, with 4 bases between the two ends. CDR1 is KGHSH, CDR2 LQKENI, per germline. The CDR3 is made up of 11 amino acids. The CDR3, as DNA: TGTGCCAGCTCCCTACAAGAGACCCAGTACTTC. Translating it yields CASSLQETQYF.

The chain recombines TRBV30 with TRBJ2-3; the D is unclear. Trimming cost V 1 base and J 0 bases, with 11 bases left between them. Germline CDR1 reads GTSNPN; CDR2 reads SVGIG (reference sequence). The CDR3 length is 15 residues. CDR3 nucleotide sequence: TGTGCCTGGAGTGCAGTGGGAACTAGCACAGATACGCAGTATTTT. As protein: CAWSAVGTSTDTQYF.

The chain is built from TRBV19 and TRBJ1-4, with D possibly being TRBD1 (6 bases). Trimming stripped 6 bases from V and 0 bases from J, with 8 bases between. There are 14 residues in the CDR3. CDR1 LNHDA and CDR2 SQIVND come from the germline V gene (reference sequence). The CDR3 loop reads CASSRTATNEKLFF. The CDR3 DNA sequence: TGTGCCAGTAGCCGGACAGCAACTAATGAAAAACTGTTTTTT.

V usage is TRBV5-1 and J usage is TRBJ2-1; D gene ambiguous. V was trimmed by 2 bases and J by 0 bases, leaving 9 bases between them. The CDR3 sequence is 15 residues long. Germline V gene data show CDR1 as SGHRS and CDR2 as YFSETQ. CDR3 nucleotide sequence: TGCGCCAGCAGCTTTGGGGATAGCTCCTACAATGAGCAGTTCTTC. Its translation is CASSFGDSSYNEQFF.

The V gene is TRBV12-5, the J gene TRBJ2-5; 9 bases are shared with TRBD1. Germline V lookup: CDR1 LGHNT, CDR2 FRNRAP. The CDR3 runs 16 residues. The J segment lost 5 bases and the V segment lost 7 bases, leaving 14 bases of the junction unmatched. CDR3 in amino acids: CASALSPGQGWETQYF. CDR3 nucleotide sequence: TGTGCTAGTGCCCTCTCACCGGGACAGGGATGGGAGACCCAGTACTTC.

This clone was detected only once. The chain recombines TRBV5-1 with TRBJ2-3; weak D call: TRBD2 (6 bases). The germline V gene encodes CDR1 SGHRS and CDR2 YFSETQ. The CDR3 consists of 12 residues. Trimming took off 6 bases at V and 12 bases at J, with 17 bases between the two ends. The CDR3 DNA sequence: TGCGCCAGCAAGGGAGCGGGCCTTTTTCAGTATTTT. This gives the protein CASKGAGLFQYF.

This clone was detected only once. The rearrangement uses TRBV7-2 and TRBJ1-1; no clear D gene. This CDR3 is built from 15 residues. Looked up from germline, CDR1 is SGHTA and CDR2 is FQGNSA. The ends were cut back, 0 bases at V and 3 bases at J, with 11 bases in the middle. In DNA, the CDR3 is TGTGCCAGCAGCTTAGCGGGGATTAGGGACACTGAAGCTTTCTTT. Translating gives CASSLAGIRDTEAFF.

The V call is TRBV11-2, the J call TRBJ1-1; no reliable D call. Germline lookup yields CDR1 SGHAT and CDR2 FQNNGV. The CDR3 covers 12 residues. V gave up 1 base and J gave up 6 bases, with 6 bases separating them. CDR3: CASSLAQAEAFF. In DNA form, the CDR3 reads TGTGCCAGCAGCTTAGCTCAGGCTGAAGCTTTCTTT.

The chain has TRBV7-9 and TRBJ1-1; D might be TRBD1 (5 bases). In germline, CDR1 is SEHNR, CDR2 FQNEAQ (reference sequence). CDR3 size: 13 residues. V lost 7 bases and J lost 0, with 9 bases in between. DNA for the CDR3: TGTGCCAGCACCGACAGAGTGAACACTGAAGCTTTCTTT. Amino acids: CASTDRVNTEAFF.

The chain combines TRBV30 with TRBJ2-1; D remains ambiguous. Trimming shortened V by 1 base and J by 1 base, and 5 bases separated the two germline ends. The CDR3 runs to 13 residues. Germline loops: CDR1 GTSNPN, CDR2 SVGIG (reference sequence). The CDR3 sequence is CAWSGISYNEQFF. Here the CDR3 DNA reads TGTGCCTGGAGTGGCATTTCCTACAATGAGCAGTTCTTC.